Presented here are 24 T cell receptor beta chains from one specimen sequenced in a study of blood T cell repertoires in COVID-19. Profiled with immunoSEQ multiplex PCR; TCRdb holds only in-frame clones, not every one. The sample carries 310,000 or so clones, around 88% recorded once. The sequenced sample was peripheral blood. These receptor sequences come from a woman aged 45-65 years with acute or convalescent COVID-19.

The chain employs TRBV13 and TRBJ2-5, with 7 bases that match TRBD2. The junction had 8 bases not matched to a gene; V was cut back by 2 bases and J by 5 bases. CDR1 is PRHDT and CDR2 is FYEKMQ in the germline V gene (reference sequence). The CDR3 totals 15 residues. CDR3 DNA: TGTGCCAGCAGCTTACGGGGGAGGGCCCATGAGACCCAGTACTTC. Translation: CASSLRGRAHETQYF.

The chain couples TRBV4-1 to TRBJ2-1; a possible D gene is TRBD1 (7 bases). The CDR3 has 17 residues. Trimming removed 4 bases at V and 2 bases at J, with 18 bases between. Germline loops: CDR1 MGHRA, CDR2 YSYEKL. In nucleotides, the CDR3 is TGCGCCAGCAGCCGATCAAATGGAGGGGGCCCCTACAATGAGCAGTTCTTC. Amino acid sequence: CASSRSNGGGPYNEQFF.

CDR3 DNA: TGTGCCAGCAGGCGTATCTCCGGGACAGTGAATTCACCCCTCCACTTT. Amino acid sequence: CASRRISGTVNSPLHF. The rearrangement uses TRBV3-1 (or the pseudogene TRBV3-2) and TRBJ1-6; 7 bases fit TRBD1. In germline, CDR1 is LGHDT, CDR2 YNNKEL (reference sequence). The CDR3 is 16 residues long. Losses at the gene ends were 6 bases for V and 7 bases for J; bases not matched to a gene: 12.

The rearrangement joins TRBV2 to TRBJ1-1, with TRBD1 matching 11 bases. V shed 8 bases, J shed 2 bases, and the junction held 13 bases outside the gene matches. The CDR3 totals 17 residues. CDR1 is SNHLY and CDR2 is FYNNEI in the germline V gene. DNA for the CDR3: TGTGCCAGCCTTGGGAGGACAGGGGGCCCCTCAAACACTGAAGCTTTCTTT. Residues: CASLGRTGGPSNTEAFF.

This chain links TRBV3-1 (or the pseudogene TRBV3-2) with TRBJ1-2, with D unresolved. The ends were cut back, 4 bases at V and 6 bases at J, with 12 bases in the middle. The V gene's germline CDR1 is LGHDT and CDR2 YNNKEL (reference sequence). This CDR3 is 13 amino acids long. The CDR3 loop is CASSPTLTHGYTF. The DNA for the CDR3 is TGTGCCAGCAGCCCAACCCTTACACATGGCTACACCTTC.

This sequence joins TRBV29-1 and TRBJ1-2; D not certain. The V end lost 5 bases, the J end lost 4 bases, and 17 bases lay between the germline ends. Germline CDR1 is SQVTM and CDR2 is ANQGSEA. This CDR3 region has 14 residues. CDR3 in amino acids: CSVYYYSRAYGYTF. In DNA, the CDR3 is TGCAGCGTTTATTATTACAGCCGAGCCTATGGCTACACCTTC.

The chain carries TRBV11-2 and TRBJ2-3; possibly TRBD2 for D (6 bases). Per the germline V gene, CDR1 is SGHAT and CDR2 is FQNNGV. The CDR3 is 14 amino acids. V shed 3 bases and J shed 2 bases, with 9 bases lying between them. The CDR3 region has the DNA TGTGCCAGCAGCTTTGCGGGGACCACAGATACGCAGTATTTT. Translated: CASSFAGTTDTQYF.

The chain recombines TRBV25-1 with TRBJ2-1, with D unclear. The ends were cut back, 6 bases at V and 2 bases at J, with 5 bases in the middle. Germline V lookup: CDR1 MGHDK, CDR2 SYGVNS. The CDR3 consists of 12 residues. CDR3 in DNA: TGTGCCAGCAGCCTTACCTACAATGAGCAGTTCTTC. Amino acid sequence: CASSLTYNEQFF.

This sequence joins TRBV7-9 and TRBJ2-3; TRBD1 is a possible D gene (5 bases). From germline, CDR1 is SEHNR and CDR2 FQNEAQ (reference sequence). The V gene lost 5 bases and the J gene lost 0 bases, with 9 bases spanning the gap. The CDR3 totals 14 residues. CDR3 DNA: TGTGCCAGCAGCCCCGACAGCAGCACAGATACGCAGTATTTT. Translated: CASSPDSSTDTQYF.

This sequence joins TRBV6-4 and TRBJ2-2; maybe TRBD1 (5 bases). The CDR3 spans 14 residues. Germline V gene data show CDR1 as MRHNA and CDR2 as SNTAGT. V lost 5 bases and J lost 1, with 8 bases in between. CDR3 amino acids: CASSNQGNTGELFF. CDR3 DNA sequence: TGTGCCAGCAGTAACCAGGGGAACACCGGGGAGCTGTTTTTT.

This chain links TRBV5-4 with TRBJ2-5, with D possibly matching TRBD1 (5 bases). Per the germline V gene, CDR1 is SGHNT and CDR2 is YYREEE (reference sequence). The ends were cut back, 0 bases at V and 5 bases at J, with 5 bases in the middle. This CDR3 has 12 residues. In DNA, the CDR3 is TGTGCCAGCAGCTTGGAGGGGGAGACCCAGTACTTC. Translated, it gives CASSLEGETQYF.

The J gene is TRBJ1-2, the V gene TRBV7-8, with D possibly matching TRBD1 (5 bases). Trimming took 2 bases from V and 6 from J, leaving 16 bases between them. This CDR3 spans 15 amino acids. The germline gives CDR1 SGHVS, CDR2 FQNEAQ. DNA for the CDR3: TGTGCCAGCAGCTTATCGTCAGGGTATTGGGATGGCTACACCTTC. Amino acids: CASSLSSGYWDGYTF.

The gene calls are TRBV2 and TRBJ2-1, with D tentatively TRBD2 (5 bases). Germline V CDR1 and CDR2: SNHLY, FYNNEI. Trimming removed 5 bases at V and 8 bases at J, with 13 bases between. The CDR3 runs 13 residues. The CDR3 loop is CASSSYSDDEQFF. CDR3 nucleotide sequence: TGTGCCAGCAGTTCCTATAGCGACGATGAGCAGTTCTTC.

The J gene is TRBJ1-3, the V gene TRBV27; D may be TRBD1 (5 bases). Trimming took off 3 bases at V and 2 bases at J, with 8 bases between the two ends. Germline V CDR1 and CDR2: MNHEY, SMNVEV (reference sequence). The CDR3 runs 14 residues. The CDR3 loop is CASSLGGAGNTIYF. Written as DNA, the CDR3 is TGTGCCAGCAGTTTGGGAGGGGCTGGAAACACCATATATTTT.

The gene calls are TRBV5-1 and TRBJ1-1, with TRBD1 as a possible D gene (5 bases). Germline CDR1 is SGHRS and CDR2 is YFSETQ. V shed 4 bases and J shed 5 bases, with 18 bases lying between them. CDR3 size: 15 residues. The CDR3 is CASSPGLVGGTEAFF. In nucleotides, the CDR3 is TGCGCCAGCAGCCCCGGGCTGGTTGGGGGGACTGAAGCTTTCTTT.

The count of this clone is one. This chain joins TRBV9 and TRBJ2-3; 11 bases line up with TRBD1. V shed 3 bases, J shed 5 bases, and the junction held 5 bases outside the gene matches. This CDR3 comprises 15 residues. Germline V gene lookup returns CDR1 SGDLS and CDR2 YYNGEE. The CDR3 nucleotides are TGTGCCAGCAGCGCTGGGGACAGGGGGAAAGATACGCAGTATTTT. It codes for CASSAGDRGKDTQYF.

The CDR3 is CASRRPTASSGNTIYF. The CDR3 bases are TGTGCCAGCAGACGCCCTACGGCTAGCTCTGGAAACACCATATATTTT. The chain recombines TRBV2 with TRBJ1-3; no clear D. V lost 6 bases and J 0 bases, leaving 15 bases between the germline ends. There are 16 residues in the CDR3. Germline CDR1 SNHLY, CDR2 FYNNEI.

In DNA form, the CDR3 reads TGTGCCAGCAGCTCGACAGGGAGGATTGAGACCCAGTACTTC. Translating gives CASSSTGRIETQYF. This chain uses TRBV7-9 with TRBJ2-5; possibly TRBD1 for D (7 bases). Germline-derived CDR1 and CDR2 are SEHNR and FQNEAQ (reference sequence). V was pared by 4 bases and J by 5 bases, with 14 bases between. CDR3 length: 14 amino acids.

The chain carries TRBV9 and TRBJ2-3; D not certain. The CDR3 has 14 amino acids. Germline V gene data show CDR1 as SGDLS and CDR2 as YYNGEE. The V end was cut by 3 bases, the J end by 0 bases, with 8 bases between. The CDR3: CASSAEASTDTQYF. The DNA for the CDR3 is TGTGCCAGCAGCGCCGAAGCTAGCACAGATACGCAGTATTTT.

The chain employs TRBV6-6 and TRBJ2-4; 8 bases fit TRBD1. The V gene's germline CDR1 is MNHNY and CDR2 SVGAGI (reference sequence). V lost 6 bases to trimming and J lost 6 bases; unmatched junction nucleotides: 7. This CDR3 is built from 14 residues. CDR3 protein: CASSPGQAINIQYF. CDR3 bases: TGTGCCAGCAGCCCGGGACAGGCGATAAACATTCAGTACTTC.

This chain joins TRBV7-2 and TRBJ1-2; D is uncertain. Per germline, CDR1 SGHTA and CDR2 FQGNSA. Deletions cut 4 bases from V and 8 bases from J, with 14 bases between. This CDR3 comprises 13 residues. The CDR3 sequence: CASSYRGLGGYTF. In DNA, the CDR3 is TGTGCCAGCAGCTACCGGGGTCTTGGAGGCTACACCTTC. The full variable domain, rest sourced from reference TRBV7-2 and TRBJ1-2, is GAGVSQSPSNKVTEKGKDVELRCDPISGHTALYWYRQSLGQGLEFLIYFQGNSAPDKSGLPSDRFSAERTGGSVSTLTIQRTQQEDSAVYLCASSYRGLGGYTFGSGTRLTVV.

The chain is built from TRBV5-1 and TRBJ1-1; TRBD1 agrees at 10 bases. The CDR3 spans 16 residues. The J segment lost 2 bases and the V segment lost 4 bases, leaving 8 bases of the junction unmatched. CDR1 and CDR2 (germline): SGHRS, YFSETQ. CDR3 sequence (DNA): TGCGCCAGCAGCCAAAGGACAGGGGGACGAAACACTGAAGCTTTCTTT. Its protein is CASSQRTGGRNTEAFF.

The V call is TRBV21-1, the J call TRBJ1-1. TRBV21-1 is a known pseudogene. The CDR3 runs 15 residues. DNA of the CDR3: TGTGCCAGCAGCAAAGGTCGGTCCGGCGGGACTGAAGCTTTCTTT. Amino acids: CASSKGRSGGTEAFF.

This clone showed up just once. The V call is TRBV7-9, the J call TRBJ2-1, with D perhaps TRBD1 (5 bases). Per germline, CDR1 SEHNR and CDR2 FQNEAQ (reference sequence). This CDR3 has 14 amino acids. Trimming stripped 2 bases from V and 7 bases from J, with 12 bases between. CDR3 residues: CASSLMQGRNEQFF. The DNA for the CDR3 is TGTGCCAGCAGCTTAATGCAGGGTCGAAATGAGCAGTTCTTC.